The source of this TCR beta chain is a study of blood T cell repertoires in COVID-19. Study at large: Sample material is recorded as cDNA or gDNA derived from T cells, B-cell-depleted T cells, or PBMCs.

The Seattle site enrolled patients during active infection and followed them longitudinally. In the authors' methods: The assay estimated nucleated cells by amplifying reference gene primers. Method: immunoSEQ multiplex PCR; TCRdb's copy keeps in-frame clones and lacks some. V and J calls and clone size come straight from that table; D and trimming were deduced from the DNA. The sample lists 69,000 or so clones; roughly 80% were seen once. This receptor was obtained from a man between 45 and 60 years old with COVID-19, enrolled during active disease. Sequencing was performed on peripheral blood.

CDR3 nucleotides: TGTGCCAGCAGTGAGTATGTTGAGCAGTTCTTC. Translating gives CASSEYVEQFF. The chain joins TRBV6-1 to TRBJ2-1; no clear D. V shed 3 bases and J shed 9 bases, with 6 bases lying between them. The CDR3 has 11 amino acids. Germline-derived CDR1 and CDR2 are MNHNS and SASEGT.